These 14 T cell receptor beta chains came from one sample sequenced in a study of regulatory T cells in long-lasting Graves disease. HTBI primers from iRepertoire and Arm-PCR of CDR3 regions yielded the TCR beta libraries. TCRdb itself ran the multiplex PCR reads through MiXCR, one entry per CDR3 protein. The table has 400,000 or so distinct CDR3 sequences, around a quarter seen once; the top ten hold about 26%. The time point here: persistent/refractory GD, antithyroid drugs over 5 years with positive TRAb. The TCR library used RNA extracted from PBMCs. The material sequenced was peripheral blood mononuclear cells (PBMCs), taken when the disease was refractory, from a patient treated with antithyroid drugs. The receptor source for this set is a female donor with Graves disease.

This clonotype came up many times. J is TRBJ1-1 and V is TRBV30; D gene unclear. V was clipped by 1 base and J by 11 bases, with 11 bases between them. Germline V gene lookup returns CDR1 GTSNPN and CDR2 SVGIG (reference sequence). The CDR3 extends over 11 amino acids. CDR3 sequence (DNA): TGTGCCTGGAGTGAGACACCTAGGGCTTTCTTT. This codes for CAWSETPRAFF.

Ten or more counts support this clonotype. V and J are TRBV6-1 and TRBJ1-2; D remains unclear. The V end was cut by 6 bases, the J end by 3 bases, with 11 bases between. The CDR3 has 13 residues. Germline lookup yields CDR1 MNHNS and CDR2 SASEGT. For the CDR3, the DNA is TGTGCCAGCAGAGACTTAGGGCACTATGGCTACACCTTC. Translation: CASRDLGHYGYTF.

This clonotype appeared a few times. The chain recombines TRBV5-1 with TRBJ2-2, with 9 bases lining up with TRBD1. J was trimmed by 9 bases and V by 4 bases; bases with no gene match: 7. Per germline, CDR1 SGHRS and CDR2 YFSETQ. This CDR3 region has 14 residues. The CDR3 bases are TGCGCCAGCAGCCTCCGGACAGGGGACCGGGAGCTGTTTTTT. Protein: CASSLRTGDRELFF.

CDR3 sequence (DNA): TGTGCCAGTAGTATTAGGCCGATCGGGACAGCCCATCAGCCCCAGCATTTT. Its protein is CASSIRPIGTAHQPQHF. This chain links TRBV19 with TRBJ1-5, with TRBD1 matching 7 bases. J gave up 5 bases and V 3 bases, and 13 bases lay outside the gene matches. The CDR3 loop spans 17 amino acids. Germline V lookup: CDR1 LNHDA, CDR2 SQIVND (reference sequence).

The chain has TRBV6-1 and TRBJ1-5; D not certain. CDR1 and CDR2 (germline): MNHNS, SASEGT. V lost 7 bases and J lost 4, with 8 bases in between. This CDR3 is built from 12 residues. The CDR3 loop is CASKRPNQPQHF. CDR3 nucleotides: TGTGCCAGCAAGAGACCAAATCAGCCCCAGCATTTT.

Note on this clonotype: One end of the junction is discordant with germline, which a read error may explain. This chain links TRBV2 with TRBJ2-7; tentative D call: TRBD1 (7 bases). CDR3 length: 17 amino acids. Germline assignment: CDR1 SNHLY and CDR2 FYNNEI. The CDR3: CASSEALRAGGWYERYF. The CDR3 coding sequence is TGTGCCAGCAGTGAAGCGCTTCGGGCAGGGGGGTGGTACGAGCGGTACTTC.

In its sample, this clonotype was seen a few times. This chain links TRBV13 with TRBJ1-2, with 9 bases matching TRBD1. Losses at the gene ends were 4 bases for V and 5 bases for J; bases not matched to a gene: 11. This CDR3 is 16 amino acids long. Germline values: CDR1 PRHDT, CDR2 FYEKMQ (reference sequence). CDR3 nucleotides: TGTGCCAGCAGCTCACCGAGGGACAGGGTGTCTTATGGCTACACCTTC. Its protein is CASSSPRDRVSYGYTF.

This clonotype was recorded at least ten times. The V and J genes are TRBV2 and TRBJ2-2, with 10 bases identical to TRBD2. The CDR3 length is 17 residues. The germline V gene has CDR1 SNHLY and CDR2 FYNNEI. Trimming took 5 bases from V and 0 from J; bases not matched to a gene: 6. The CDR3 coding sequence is TGTGCCAGCAGTTACCCACTAGCGGGGTCGAACACCGGGGAGCTGTTTTTT. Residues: CASSYPLAGSNTGELFF. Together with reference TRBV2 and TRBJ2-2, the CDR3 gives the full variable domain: EPEVTQTPSHQVTQMGQEVILRCVPISNHLYFYWYRQILGQKVEFLVSFYNNEISEKSEIFDDQFSVERPDGSNFTLKIRSTKLEDSAMYFCASSYPLAGSNTGELFFGEGSRLTVL.

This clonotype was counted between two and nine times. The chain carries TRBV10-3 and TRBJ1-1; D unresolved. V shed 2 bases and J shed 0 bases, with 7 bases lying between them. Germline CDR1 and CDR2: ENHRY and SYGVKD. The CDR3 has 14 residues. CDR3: CAISEGQMNTEAFF. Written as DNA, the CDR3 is TGTGCCATCAGTGAGGGCCAGATGAACACTGAAGCTTTCTTT.

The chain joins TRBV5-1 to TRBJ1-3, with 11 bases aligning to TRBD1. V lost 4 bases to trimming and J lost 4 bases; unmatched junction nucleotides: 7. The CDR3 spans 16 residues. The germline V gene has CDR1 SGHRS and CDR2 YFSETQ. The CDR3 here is CASSPGTGGLGNTIYF. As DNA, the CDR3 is TGCGCCAGCAGCCCTGGGACAGGGGGTTTAGGAAACACCATATATTTT.

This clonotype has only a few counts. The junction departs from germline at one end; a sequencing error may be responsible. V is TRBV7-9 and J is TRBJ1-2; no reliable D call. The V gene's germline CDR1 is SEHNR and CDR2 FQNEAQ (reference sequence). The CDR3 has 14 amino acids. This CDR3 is CAGSRRTLGYGYTF. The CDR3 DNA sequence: TGTGCCGGCAGCCGCCGGACGTTGGGTTATGGCTACACCTTC.

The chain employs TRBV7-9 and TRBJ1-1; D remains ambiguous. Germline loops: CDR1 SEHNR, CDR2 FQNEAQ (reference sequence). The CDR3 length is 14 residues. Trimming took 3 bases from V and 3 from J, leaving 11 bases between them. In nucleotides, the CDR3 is TGTGCCAGCAGCTTGGATCGTGATGACACTGAAGCTTTCTTT. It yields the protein CASSLDRDDTEAFF.

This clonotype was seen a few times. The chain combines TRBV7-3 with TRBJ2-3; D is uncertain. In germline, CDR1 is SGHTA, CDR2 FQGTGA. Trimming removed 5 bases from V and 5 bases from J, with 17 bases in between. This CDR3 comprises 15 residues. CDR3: CASSPMGHGGDTQYF. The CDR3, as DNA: TGTGCCAGCAGCCCCATGGGTCATGGCGGAGATACGCAGTATTTT.

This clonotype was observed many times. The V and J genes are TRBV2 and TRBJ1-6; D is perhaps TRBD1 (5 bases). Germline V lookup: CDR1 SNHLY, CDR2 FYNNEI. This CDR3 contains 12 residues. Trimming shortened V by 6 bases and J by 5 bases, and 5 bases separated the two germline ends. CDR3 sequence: CASSRDNSPLHF. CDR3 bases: TGTGCCAGCAGCAGGGATAATTCACCCCTCCACTTT.